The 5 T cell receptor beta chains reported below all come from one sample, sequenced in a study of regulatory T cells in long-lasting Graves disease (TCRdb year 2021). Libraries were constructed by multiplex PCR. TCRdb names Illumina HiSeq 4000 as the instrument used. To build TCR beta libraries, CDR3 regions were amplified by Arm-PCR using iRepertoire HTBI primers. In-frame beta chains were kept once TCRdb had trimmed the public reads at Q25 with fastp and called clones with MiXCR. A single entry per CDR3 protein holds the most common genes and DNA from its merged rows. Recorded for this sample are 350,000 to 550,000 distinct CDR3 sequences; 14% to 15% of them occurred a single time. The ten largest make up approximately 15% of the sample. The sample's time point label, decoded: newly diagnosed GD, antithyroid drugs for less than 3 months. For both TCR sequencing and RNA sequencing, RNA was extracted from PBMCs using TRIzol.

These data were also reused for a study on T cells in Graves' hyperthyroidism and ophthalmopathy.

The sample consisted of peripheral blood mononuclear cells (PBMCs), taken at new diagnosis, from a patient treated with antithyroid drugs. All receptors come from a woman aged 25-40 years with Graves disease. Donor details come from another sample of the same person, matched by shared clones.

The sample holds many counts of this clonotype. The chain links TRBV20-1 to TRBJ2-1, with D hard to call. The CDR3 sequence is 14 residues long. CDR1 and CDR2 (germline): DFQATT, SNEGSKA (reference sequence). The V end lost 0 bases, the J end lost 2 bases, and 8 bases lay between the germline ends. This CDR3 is CSARDWTPYNEQFF. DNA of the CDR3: TGCAGTGCTAGAGATTGGACCCCCTACAATGAGCAGTTCTTC.

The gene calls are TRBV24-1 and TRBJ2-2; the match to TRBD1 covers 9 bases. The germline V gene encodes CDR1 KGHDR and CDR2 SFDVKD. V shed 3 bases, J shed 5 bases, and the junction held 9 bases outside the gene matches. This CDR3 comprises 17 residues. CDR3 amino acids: CATSDPGTGRSTGELFF. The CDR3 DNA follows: TGTGCCACCAGTGATCCGGGGACAGGGAGGTCGACCGGGGAGCTGTTTTTT.

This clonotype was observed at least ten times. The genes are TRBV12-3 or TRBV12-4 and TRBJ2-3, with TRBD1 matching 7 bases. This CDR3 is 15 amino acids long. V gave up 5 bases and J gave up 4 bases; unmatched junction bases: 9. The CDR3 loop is CASSEDRRTPDTQYF. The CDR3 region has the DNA TGTGCCAGCAGTGAGGACAGGCGGACCCCAGATACGCAGTATTTT.

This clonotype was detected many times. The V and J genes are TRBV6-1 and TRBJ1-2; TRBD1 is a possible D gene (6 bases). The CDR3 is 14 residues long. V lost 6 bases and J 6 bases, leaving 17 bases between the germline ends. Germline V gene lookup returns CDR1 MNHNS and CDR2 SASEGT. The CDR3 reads CASSSDRPPDGYTF. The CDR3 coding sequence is TGTGCCAGCAGCTCAGACAGGCCCCCGGATGGCTACACCTTC.

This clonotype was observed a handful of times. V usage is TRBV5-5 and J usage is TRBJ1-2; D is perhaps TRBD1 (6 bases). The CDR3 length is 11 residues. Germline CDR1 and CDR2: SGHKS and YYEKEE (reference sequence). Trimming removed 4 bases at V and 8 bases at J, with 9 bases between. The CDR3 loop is CASSAGAGYTF. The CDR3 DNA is TGTGCCAGCAGCGCAGGGGCCGGCTACACCTTC.